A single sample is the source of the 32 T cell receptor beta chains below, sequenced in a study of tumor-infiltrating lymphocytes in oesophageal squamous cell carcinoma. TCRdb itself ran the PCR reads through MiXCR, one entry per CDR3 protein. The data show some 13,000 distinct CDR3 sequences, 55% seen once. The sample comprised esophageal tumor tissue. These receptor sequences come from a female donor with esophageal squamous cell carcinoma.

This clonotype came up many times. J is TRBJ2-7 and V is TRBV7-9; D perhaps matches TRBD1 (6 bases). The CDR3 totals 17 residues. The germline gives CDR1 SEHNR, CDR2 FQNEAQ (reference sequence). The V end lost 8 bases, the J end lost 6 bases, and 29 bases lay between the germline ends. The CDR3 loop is CASAGARTEKPGSEQYF. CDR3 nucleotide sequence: TGTGCCAGCGCTGGAGCCCGGACAGAAAAACCTGGGAGCGAGCAGTACTTC.

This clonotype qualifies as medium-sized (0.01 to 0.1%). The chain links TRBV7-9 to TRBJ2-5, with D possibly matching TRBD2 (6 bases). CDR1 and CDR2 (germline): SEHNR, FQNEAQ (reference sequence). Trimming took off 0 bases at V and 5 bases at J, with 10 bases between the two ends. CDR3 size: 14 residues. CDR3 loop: CASSLAGAGETQYF. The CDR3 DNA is TGTGCCAGCAGCTTAGCTGGGGCGGGGGAGACCCAGTACTTC. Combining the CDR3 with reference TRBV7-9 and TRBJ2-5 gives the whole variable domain DTGVSQNPRHKITKRGQNVTFRCDPISEHNRLYWYRQTLGQGPEFLTYFQNEAQLEKSRLLSDRFSAERPKGSFSTLEIQRTEQGDSAMYLCASSLAGAGETQYFGPGTRLLVL.

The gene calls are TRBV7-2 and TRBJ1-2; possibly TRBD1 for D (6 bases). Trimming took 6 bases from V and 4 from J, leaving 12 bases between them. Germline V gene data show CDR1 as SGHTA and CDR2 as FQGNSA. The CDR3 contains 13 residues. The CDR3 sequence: CASSSGDPYGYTF. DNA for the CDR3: TGTGCCAGCAGTTCAGGGGACCCCTATGGCTACACCTTC.

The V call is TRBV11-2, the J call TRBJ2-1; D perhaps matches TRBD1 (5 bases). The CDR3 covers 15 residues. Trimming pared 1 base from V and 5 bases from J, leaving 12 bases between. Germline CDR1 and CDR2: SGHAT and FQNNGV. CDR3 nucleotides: TGTGCCAGCAGCTTAGGGGCCAACAGGAACAATGAGCAGTTCTTC. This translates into CASSLGANRNNEQFF.

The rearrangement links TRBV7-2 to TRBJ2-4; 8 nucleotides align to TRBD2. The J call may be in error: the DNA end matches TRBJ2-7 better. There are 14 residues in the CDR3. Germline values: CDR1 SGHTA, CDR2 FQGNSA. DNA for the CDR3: TGTGCCAGCAGCTACCGGGGGGGTCCCTACGAGCAGTACTTC. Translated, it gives CASSYRGGPYEQYF.

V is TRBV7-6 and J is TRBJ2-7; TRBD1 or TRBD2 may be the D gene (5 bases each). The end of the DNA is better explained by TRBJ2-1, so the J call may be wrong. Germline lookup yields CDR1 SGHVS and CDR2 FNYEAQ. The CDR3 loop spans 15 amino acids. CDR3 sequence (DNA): TGTGCCAGCATCCGACCGGGACGGATAAACAATGAGCAGTTCTTC. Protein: CASIRPGRINNEQFF.

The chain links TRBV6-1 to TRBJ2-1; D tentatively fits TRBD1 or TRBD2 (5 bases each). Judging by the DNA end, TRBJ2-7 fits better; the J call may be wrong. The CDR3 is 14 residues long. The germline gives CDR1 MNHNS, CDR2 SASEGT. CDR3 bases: TGTGCCAGCAGGATCCGGGACGGGCTATTAGAGCAGTACTTC. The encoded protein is CASRIRDGLLEQYF.

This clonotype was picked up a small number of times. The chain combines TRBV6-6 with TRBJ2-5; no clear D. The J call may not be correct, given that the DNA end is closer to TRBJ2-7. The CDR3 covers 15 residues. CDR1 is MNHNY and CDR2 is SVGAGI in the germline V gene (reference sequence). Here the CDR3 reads CASSYVHSGDYEQYF. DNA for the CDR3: TGTGCCAGCAGTTACGTACATTCAGGAGACTACGAGCAGTACTTC.

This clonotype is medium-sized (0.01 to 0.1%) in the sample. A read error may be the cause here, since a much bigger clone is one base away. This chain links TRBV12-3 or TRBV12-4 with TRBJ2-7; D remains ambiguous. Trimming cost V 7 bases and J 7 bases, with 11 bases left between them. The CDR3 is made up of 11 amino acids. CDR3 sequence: CASKTGNEQYF. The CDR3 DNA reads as TGTGCCAGCAAAACGGGTAATGAGCAGTACTTC.

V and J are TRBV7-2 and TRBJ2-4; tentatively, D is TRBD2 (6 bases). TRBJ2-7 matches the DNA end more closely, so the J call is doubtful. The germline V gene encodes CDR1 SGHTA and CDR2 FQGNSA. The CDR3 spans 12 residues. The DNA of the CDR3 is TGTGCCAGCAGCTTATTGGGGGGCGAGCAGTACTTC. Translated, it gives CASSLLGGEQYF.

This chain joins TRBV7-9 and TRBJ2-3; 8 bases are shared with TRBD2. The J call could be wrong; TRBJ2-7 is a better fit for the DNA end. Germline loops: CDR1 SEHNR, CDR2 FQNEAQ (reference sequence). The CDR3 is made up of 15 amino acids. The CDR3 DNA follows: TGTGCCAGCAGCCTAGGCGGGAGGTCTACAGATACGCAGTACTTC. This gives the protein CASSLGGRSTDTQYF.

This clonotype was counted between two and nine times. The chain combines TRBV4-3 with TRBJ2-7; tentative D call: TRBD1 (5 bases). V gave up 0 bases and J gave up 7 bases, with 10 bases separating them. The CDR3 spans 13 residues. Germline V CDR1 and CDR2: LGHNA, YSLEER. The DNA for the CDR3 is TGCGCCAGCAGCCAAGAAAGGGGCAATGAGCAGTACTTC. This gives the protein CASSQERGNEQYF.

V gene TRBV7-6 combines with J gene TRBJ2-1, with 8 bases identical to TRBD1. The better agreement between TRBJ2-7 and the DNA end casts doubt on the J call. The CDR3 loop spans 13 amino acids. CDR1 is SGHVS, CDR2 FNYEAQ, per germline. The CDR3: CASSYGQGGEQYF. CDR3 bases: TGTGCCAGCAGCTATGGACAGGGCGGCGAGCAGTACTTC.

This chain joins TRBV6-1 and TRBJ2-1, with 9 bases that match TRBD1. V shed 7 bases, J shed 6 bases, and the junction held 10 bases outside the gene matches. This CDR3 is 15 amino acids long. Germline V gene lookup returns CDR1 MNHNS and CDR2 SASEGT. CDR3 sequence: CASTPDRGVGNEQFF. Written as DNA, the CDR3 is TGTGCCAGCACTCCGGACAGGGGTGTGGGCAATGAGCAGTTCTTC.

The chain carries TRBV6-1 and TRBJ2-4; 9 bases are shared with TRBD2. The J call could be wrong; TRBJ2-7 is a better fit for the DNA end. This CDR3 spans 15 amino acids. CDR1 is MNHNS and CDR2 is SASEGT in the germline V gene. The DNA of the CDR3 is TGTGCCAGCGCTATAGCGGGAGACCATGCCTACGAGCAGTACTTC. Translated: CASAIAGDHAYEQYF.

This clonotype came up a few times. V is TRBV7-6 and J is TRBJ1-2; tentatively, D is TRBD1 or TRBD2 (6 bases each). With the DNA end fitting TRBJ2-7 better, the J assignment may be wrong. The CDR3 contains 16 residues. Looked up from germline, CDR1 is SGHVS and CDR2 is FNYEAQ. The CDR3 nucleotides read TGTGCCAGCAGCTTAGGGGGGGCGGGATCGTCCTACGAGCAGTACTTC. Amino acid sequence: CASSLGGAGSSYEQYF.

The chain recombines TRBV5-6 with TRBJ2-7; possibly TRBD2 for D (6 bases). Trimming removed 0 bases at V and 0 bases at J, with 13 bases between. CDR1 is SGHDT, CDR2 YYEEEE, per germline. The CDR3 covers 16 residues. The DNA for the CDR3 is TGTGCCAGCAGCTTGGTGGGCGGGATCGCCTCCTACGAGCAGTACTTC. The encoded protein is CASSLVGGIASYEQYF.

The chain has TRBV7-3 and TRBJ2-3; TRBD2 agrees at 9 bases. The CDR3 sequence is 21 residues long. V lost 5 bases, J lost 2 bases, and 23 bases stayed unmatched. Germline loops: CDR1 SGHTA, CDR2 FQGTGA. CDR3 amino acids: CASSLRPPLIAGARSTDTQYF. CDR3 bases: TGTGCCAGCAGCCTCCGTCCCCCCCTTATAGCGGGAGCCCGCTCCACAGATACGCAGTATTTT.

In DNA, the CDR3 is TGTGCCAGCAGTTTATGGGTCAGGGGGCGACAAGAGACCCAGTACTTC. As protein: CASSLWVRGRQETQYF. The rearrangement uses TRBV28 and TRBJ2-5, with 8 bases matching TRBD1. Trimming cost V 0 bases and J 2 bases; bases outside gene matches: 5. This CDR3 contains 16 residues. In germline, CDR1 is MDHEN, CDR2 SYDVKM.

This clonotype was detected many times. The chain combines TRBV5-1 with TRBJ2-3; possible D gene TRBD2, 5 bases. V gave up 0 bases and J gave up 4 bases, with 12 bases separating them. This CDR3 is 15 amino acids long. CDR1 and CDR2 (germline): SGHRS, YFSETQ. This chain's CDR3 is CASSLDGGAADTQYF. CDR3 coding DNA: TGCGCCAGCAGCTTGGATGGAGGAGCTGCAGATACGCAGTATTTT.

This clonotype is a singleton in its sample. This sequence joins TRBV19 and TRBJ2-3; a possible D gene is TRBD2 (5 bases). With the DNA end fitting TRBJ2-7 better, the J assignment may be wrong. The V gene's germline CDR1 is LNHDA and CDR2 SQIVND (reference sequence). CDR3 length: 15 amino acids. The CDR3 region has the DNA TGTGCCAGTAGTATTGGTCGACTGAACCGGGGCGAGCAGTACTTC. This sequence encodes CASSIGRLNRGEQYF.

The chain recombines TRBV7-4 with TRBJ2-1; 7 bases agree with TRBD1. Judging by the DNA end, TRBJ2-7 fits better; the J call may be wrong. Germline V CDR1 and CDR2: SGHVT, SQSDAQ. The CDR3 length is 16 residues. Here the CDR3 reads CASSYRGQRGYNEQYF. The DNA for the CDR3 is TGTGCCAGCAGCTACCGGGGACAGAGGGGTTACAATGAGCAGTACTTC.

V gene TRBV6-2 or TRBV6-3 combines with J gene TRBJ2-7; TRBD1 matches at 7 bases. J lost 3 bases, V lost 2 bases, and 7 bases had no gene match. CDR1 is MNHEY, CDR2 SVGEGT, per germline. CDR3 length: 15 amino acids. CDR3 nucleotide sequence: TGTGCCAGCAGTTACAGCCCGGGACAGAACTACGAGCAGTACTTC. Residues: CASSYSPGQNYEQYF.

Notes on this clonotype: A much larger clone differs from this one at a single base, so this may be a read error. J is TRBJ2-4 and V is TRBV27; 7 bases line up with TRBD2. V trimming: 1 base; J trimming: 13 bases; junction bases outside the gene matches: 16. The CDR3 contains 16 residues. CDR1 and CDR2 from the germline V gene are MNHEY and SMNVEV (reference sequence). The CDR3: CASSLYLSSGRNEQYF. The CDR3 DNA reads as TGTGCCAGCAGTTTATATCTGTCTAGCGGACGCAATGAGCAGTACTTC.

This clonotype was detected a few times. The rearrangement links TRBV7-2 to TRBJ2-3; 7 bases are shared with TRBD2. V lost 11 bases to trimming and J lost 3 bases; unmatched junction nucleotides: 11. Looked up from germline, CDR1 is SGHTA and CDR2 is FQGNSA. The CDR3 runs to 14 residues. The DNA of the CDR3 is TGTGCCTCCGGGGGGAGACCCACAACAGATACGCAGTATTTT. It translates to CASGGRPTTDTQYF.

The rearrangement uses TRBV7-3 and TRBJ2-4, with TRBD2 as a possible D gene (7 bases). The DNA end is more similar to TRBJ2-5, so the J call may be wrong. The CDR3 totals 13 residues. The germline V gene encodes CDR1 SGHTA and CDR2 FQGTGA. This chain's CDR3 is CASSRGGGETQYF. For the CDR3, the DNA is TGTGCCAGCTCGCGCGGGGGCGGAGAGACCCAGTACTTC.

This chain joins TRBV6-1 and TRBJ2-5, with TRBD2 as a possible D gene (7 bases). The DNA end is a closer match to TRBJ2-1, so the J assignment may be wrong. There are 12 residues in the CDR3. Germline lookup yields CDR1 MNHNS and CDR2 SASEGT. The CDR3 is CATRRGGGEQFF. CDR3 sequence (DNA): TGTGCCACCAGGAGGGGAGGGGGTGAGCAGTTCTTC.

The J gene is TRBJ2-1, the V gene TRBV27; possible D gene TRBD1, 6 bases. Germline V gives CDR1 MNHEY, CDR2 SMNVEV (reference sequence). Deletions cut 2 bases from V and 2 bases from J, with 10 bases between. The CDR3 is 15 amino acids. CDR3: CASSLLGATYNEQFF. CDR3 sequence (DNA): TGTGCCAGCAGTTTACTGGGGGCTACCTACAATGAGCAGTTCTTC.

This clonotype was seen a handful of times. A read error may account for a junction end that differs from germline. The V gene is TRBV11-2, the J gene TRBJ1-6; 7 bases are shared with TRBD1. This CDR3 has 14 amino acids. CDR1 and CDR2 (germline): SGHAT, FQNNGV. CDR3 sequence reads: CASSTYRGSDEQYF. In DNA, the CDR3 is TGTGCCAGCAGCACATACAGGGGCTCGGACGAGCAGTACTTT.

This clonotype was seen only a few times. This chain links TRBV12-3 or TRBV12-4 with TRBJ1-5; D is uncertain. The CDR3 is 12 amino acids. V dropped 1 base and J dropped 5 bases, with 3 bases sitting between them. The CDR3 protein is CASSLGDQPQHF. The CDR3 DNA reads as TGTGCCAGCAGTTTAGGGGATCAGCCCCAGCATTTT.

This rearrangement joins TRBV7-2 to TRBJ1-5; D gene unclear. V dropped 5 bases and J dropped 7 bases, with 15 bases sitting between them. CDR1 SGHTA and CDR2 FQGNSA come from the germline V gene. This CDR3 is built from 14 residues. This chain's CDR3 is CASSQLGVRQPQHF. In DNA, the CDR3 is TGTGCCAGCAGCCAACTGGGCGTGCGACAGCCCCAGCATTTT.

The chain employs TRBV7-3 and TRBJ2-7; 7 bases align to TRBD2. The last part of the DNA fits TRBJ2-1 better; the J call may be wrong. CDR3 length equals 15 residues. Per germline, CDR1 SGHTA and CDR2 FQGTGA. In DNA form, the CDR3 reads TGTGCCAGCAGCCCCAGCGGGGATACCTACAATGAGCAGTTCTTC. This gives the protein CASSPSGDTYNEQFF.